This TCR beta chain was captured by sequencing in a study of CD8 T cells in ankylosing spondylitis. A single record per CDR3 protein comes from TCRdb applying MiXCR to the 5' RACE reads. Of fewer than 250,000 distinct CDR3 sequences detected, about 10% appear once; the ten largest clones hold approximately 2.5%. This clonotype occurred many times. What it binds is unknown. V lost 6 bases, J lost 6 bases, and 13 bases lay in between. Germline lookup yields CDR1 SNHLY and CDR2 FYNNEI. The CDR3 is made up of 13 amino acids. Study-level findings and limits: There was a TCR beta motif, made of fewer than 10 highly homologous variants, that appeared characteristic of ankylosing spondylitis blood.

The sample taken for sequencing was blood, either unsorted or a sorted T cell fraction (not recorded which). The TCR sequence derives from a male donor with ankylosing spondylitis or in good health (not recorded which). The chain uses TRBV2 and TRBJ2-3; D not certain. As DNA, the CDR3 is TGTGCCAGCAGAGCACCAGGAGCGGATACGCAGTATTTT. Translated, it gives CASRAPGADTQYF.